This record concerns one T cell receptor beta chain sequence. Its antigen is currently not known. The input lacks base qualities; no much larger clone sits a single base away. The entry originates in a study of shared T cell receptors in the human thymus (dated by TCRdb to the early 2020s). About the study as a whole: The study examined how self-reactive, shared T-cell receptor alpha chains are generated in the human thymus.

From a lookup of the germline V gene (reference sequence), CDR1 and CDR2 are LNHDA and SQIVND. V is shortened by 4 bases, J by 6 bases, and the region joining them spans 9 bases. Its CDR3 holds 12 amino acids, cysteine through phenylalanine. Just CDR3 DNA is preserved here, 36 bases in frame from base 1. Library preparation employed the immunoSEQ multiplex PCR assay. TCRdb took over this immuneACCESS table, retaining in-frame rearrangements with V and J assigned. Such tables are incomplete; in checked studies, under half of the missing clones stem from an unresolved V gene, and the remainder is unexplained. The sample table holds just under 550,000 clones, of which approximately 80% were seen once. The ten largest clones add up to less than 0.015% of the sample. The same specimen was also included in a second study, on human thymus T cells. From that second study: In Finland, the donors were immunologically healthy infants who were having open corrective cardiac surgery for congenital heart defects. Thymus tissue was collected as surgical resects that were removed during corrective cardiac surgery. Both the thymic and the peripheral blood repertoires appeared to show biased V and J gene segment usage. According to the related research, thymic TCR repertoires were highly overlapping among unrelated individuals. The study described the TCR alpha and beta repertoires in fewer than 10 infant thymus samples and a handful of matching peripheral blood samples. The infant donors were about 6 to 244 days old, and the cohort included several males and a couple of females. Thymocytes were released mechanically from tissue and stored at -70 °C as pellets of about 9-32 million cells. A QIAsymphony instrument was used to extract genomic DNA from frozen cell pellets. The immunoSEQ multiplex PCR assay was used to amplify the TCRB and TCRAD loci from a standardized quantity of quality-controlled genomic DNA. Amplicons spanned the V(D)J region at a length sufficient to cover the CDR3 and identify V and J genes. Through the commercial immunoSEQ service, the amplicons were sequenced on an Illumina platform. Primer bias and sequencing errors were corrected as previously described, and TCRAD and TCRB definitions were based on the IMGT database. Repertoires were analysed with immunoSEQ Analyzer 3.0 and VDJTools, covering basic statistics, V/J segment usage, diversity estimates, rarefaction and pairwise overlap. Chao1, ChaoE, Efron-Thisted, Shannon and inverse Simpson indices were used to estimate diversity, which was also estimated on datasets down-sampled to the smallest sample. Repertoire overlap used strict matching of CDR3 nucleotide sequence, V gene and J gene, with Jaccard-based multidimensional scaling clustering. Thymus samples yielded on average roughly 810,000 unique TCRB clonotypes, compared with roughly 76,000 from blood samples.

The V and J genes are TRBV19 and TRBJ1-1; confidence is insufficient to name the D gene. Source material: thymocytes. The clonotype originates from a boy in the first two years of life with a congenital heart defect. Donor details come from another sample of the same person, matched by shared clones. Here is the DNA: TGTGCCAGTAGTACCGACGGGGCTGAAGCTTTCTTT. It specifies CASSTDGAEAFF.